A selection of T cell receptor beta chains follows, all from one sample in a study of blood T cell repertoires in COVID-19. Generated by immunoSEQ multiplex PCR, the TCRdb table keeps only in-frame clones and is missing some. The data contain some 130,000 clones, around 82% of them singletons. What was sequenced was peripheral blood. The receptor set was obtained from a woman aged 25 to 45 who had recovered from COVID-19. Each CDR3 is given with its conserved first and last residue. Where a row states a size, it is once, few, many or the class of an expanded clone; other rows omit it.

v_gene: TRBV7-2
abundance: once
j_gene: TRBJ1-1
CDR3aa: CASSPVGTQGKAFF

v_gene: TRBV2
abundance: .
j_gene: TRBJ1-4
CDR3aa: CASSEEGANEKLFF

v_gene: TRBV7-2
abundance: .
j_gene: TRBJ2-5
CDR3aa: CASSTGSFRETQYF

v_gene: TRBV27
abundance: .
j_gene: TRBJ2-7
CDR3aa: CASSLSGTSGSTYEQYF

v_gene: TRBV9
abundance: .
j_gene: TRBJ1-6
CDR3aa: CASRGQANNSPLHF

v_gene: TRBV30
abundance: .
j_gene: TRBJ1-3
CDR3aa: CAWISRNTIYF

v_gene: TRBV6-6
abundance: once
j_gene: TRBJ2-1
CDR3aa: CASSYGGVYNEQFF

v_gene: TRBV6-5
abundance: once
j_gene: TRBJ1-1
CDR3aa: CASSRGNTEAFF

v_gene: TRBV18
abundance: .
j_gene: TRBJ1-6
CDR3aa: CASSQGQGNSPLHF

v_gene: TRBV5-1
abundance: .
j_gene: TRBJ1-1
CDR3aa: CASSLVVSGTEAFF

v_gene: TRBV5-1
abundance: .
j_gene: TRBJ2-7
CDR3aa: CASSPGQGAYEQYF

v_gene: TRBV12-3/TRBV12-4
abundance: .
j_gene: TRBJ2-5
CDR3aa: CASSLRLVETQYF

v_gene: TRBV18
abundance: few
j_gene: TRBJ1-3
CDR3aa: CASSPNTGGSGNTIYF

v_gene: TRBV12-3/TRBV12-4
abundance: .
j_gene: TRBJ1-5
CDR3aa: CASTGHNQPQHF

v_gene: TRBV11-2
abundance: .
j_gene: TRBJ2-3
CDR3aa: CASSLGGGAYGDTQYF

v_gene: TRBV5-8
abundance: .
j_gene: TRBJ2-2
CDR3aa: CASSIRTVNTGELFF

v_gene: TRBV5-4
abundance: .
j_gene: TRBJ2-4
CDR3aa: CASSSSGSYIQYF

v_gene: TRBV6-1
abundance: .
j_gene: TRBJ1-6
CDR3aa: CASSEEGGNNSPLHF

v_gene: TRBV5-5
abundance: .
j_gene: TRBJ1-2
CDR3aa: CASSLDRGIGGYTF

v_gene: TRBV27
abundance: once
j_gene: TRBJ2-3
CDR3aa: CASSSFISLDTQYF

v_gene: TRBV5-4
abundance: few
j_gene: TRBJ1-2
CDR3aa: CASSQGTGQFYGYTF

v_gene: TRBV4-1
abundance: .
j_gene: TRBJ2-1
CDR3aa: CASSQDRWTSGNNEQFF

v_gene: TRBV19
abundance: .
j_gene: TRBJ1-1
CDR3aa: CASSSTTRRGVREAFF

v_gene: TRBV6-1
abundance: .
j_gene: TRBJ1-5
CDR3aa: CASSDLTFRGHQPQHF

v_gene: TRBV12-3/TRBV12-4
abundance: .
j_gene: TRBJ2-7
CDR3aa: CASSSTGRNEQYF

v_gene: TRBV10-1
abundance: .
j_gene: TRBJ2-3
CDR3aa: CASSPGQGSTDTQYF

v_gene: TRBV5-1
abundance: .
j_gene: TRBJ1-1
CDR3aa: CASRLLAVGNTEAFF

v_gene: TRBV6-1
abundance: .
j_gene: TRBJ1-5
CDR3aa: CASSDDRQGTIRPQHF

v_gene: TRBV5-5
abundance: .
j_gene: TRBJ2-5
CDR3aa: CASSWTEETQYF

v_gene: TRBV27
abundance: once
j_gene: TRBJ1-1
CDR3aa: CASSSQRGQAFF

v_gene: TRBV5-1
abundance: .
j_gene: TRBJ2-1
CDR3aa: CASSLVQGANEQFF

v_gene: TRBV27
abundance: .
j_gene: TRBJ1-1
CDR3aa: CASRGTGGGTEAFF

v_gene: TRBV24-1
abundance: .
j_gene: TRBJ1-4
CDR3aa: CATSDVGLGGSTNEKLFF

v_gene: TRBV20-1
abundance: .
j_gene: TRBJ2-7
CDR3aa: CSARGPLEQYF

v_gene: TRBV5-1
abundance: .
j_gene: TRBJ2-7
CDR3aa: CASSPPGVYEQYF

v_gene: TRBV10-3
abundance: .
j_gene: TRBJ2-3
CDR3aa: CAIKERDTDTQYF

v_gene: TRBV5-1
abundance: .
j_gene: TRBJ1-1
CDR3aa: CASSLGTQYTEAFF

v_gene: TRBV9
abundance: .
j_gene: TRBJ1-4
CDR3aa: CASSVRGATNEKLFF

v_gene: TRBV13
abundance: .
j_gene: TRBJ1-6
CDR3aa: CASSLGGREVSPLHF

v_gene: TRBV3-1/TRBV3-2
abundance: few
j_gene: TRBJ1-5
CDR3aa: CASSQGQGGQPQHF

v_gene: TRBV24-1
abundance: .
j_gene: TRBJ2-3
CDR3aa: CATSVPGLHGTDTQYF

v_gene: TRBV6-5
abundance: .
j_gene: TRBJ2-7
CDR3aa: CASSYSSQGDTYEQYF

v_gene: TRBV3-1/TRBV3-2
abundance: .
j_gene: TRBJ2-7
CDR3aa: CASSQGGGGLYF

v_gene: TRBV5-1
abundance: .
j_gene: TRBJ2-7
CDR3aa: CASSSRNSGTGAPYEQYF

v_gene: TRBV7-9
abundance: .
j_gene: TRBJ2-5
CDR3aa: CASSFQGLETQYF

v_gene: TRBV29-1
abundance: once
j_gene: TRBJ1-2
CDR3aa: CSVEREDYGYTF

v_gene: TRBV9
abundance: .
j_gene: TRBJ2-1
CDR3aa: CASSVGASGGATYNEQFF

v_gene: TRBV7-9
abundance: .
j_gene: TRBJ1-1
CDR3aa: CASSLRGGTEAFF

v_gene: TRBV9
abundance: .
j_gene: TRBJ2-5
CDR3aa: CASSYRTGEGETQYF

v_gene: TRBV19
abundance: .
j_gene: TRBJ1-1
CDR3aa: CASGPNTGAEAFF

v_gene: TRBV3-1/TRBV3-2
abundance: .
j_gene: TRBJ2-1
CDR3aa: CASSPGLAEQPGFF

v_gene: TRBV27
abundance: .
j_gene: TRBJ1-6
CDR3aa: CASSLSAGTVLLPLHF

v_gene: TRBV11-1
abundance: .
j_gene: TRBJ2-5
CDR3aa: CASKTLDSQETQYF

v_gene: TRBV6-2/TRBV6-3
abundance: .
j_gene: TRBJ1-1
CDR3aa: CASSLGQVDWDTEAFF

v_gene: TRBV7-9
abundance: .
j_gene: TRBJ2-3
CDR3aa: CASSGMRGAGDTQYF